A single count supports the clone carrying this T cell receptor beta chain. Its antigen is undetermined. The source of the sample is a study of cytomegalovirus exposure and HLA in healthy donors. Study-wide findings and caveats: In vitro data verified three CMV-associated chains as specific for CMV antigens. Researchers catalogued approximately 170 TCR beta chains as cytomegalovirus-associated.

Primers included in the PCR were 60 Vbeta and 13 Jbeta primers. Only in-frame clones appear in the TCRdb table, and some are missing; sequencing was by immunoSEQ multiplex PCR. The repertoire holds 200,000 to 250,000 clones, about 80% seen once, with approximately 10% in the top ten. This CDR3 has 16 residues. Per germline, CDR1 MGHDK and CDR2 SYGVNS. Trimming cost V 1 base and J 4 bases, with 14 bases left between them. The receptor was derived from a woman between 45 and 65 years old in good health and CMV-seropositive. Sequencing was performed on PBMCs. The J gene is TRBJ1-5, the V gene TRBV25-1, with D maybe TRBD1 (6 bases). CDR3 amino acids: CASSESKGGTNQPQHF. CDR3 in DNA: TGTGCCAGCAGTGAATCCAAAGGGGGTACTAATCAGCCCCAGCATTTT.